The 30 T cell receptor beta chains listed next were all sequenced from one sample in a study of shared clonotypes between healthy human individuals. Data came from immunoSEQ multiplex PCR; TCRdb stores just in-frame clones and leaves some out. This table has about 820,000 clones, around 93% appearing once. Cells designated naive CD8 were CD45RO-negative and were positively selected for CCR7, with terminally differentiated effector memory CD45RA+ cells excluded. Material: naive CD8+ T cells sorted from blood. The source of these receptors is a man aged 30-40 years in good health.

The chain couples TRBV19 to TRBJ2-1; 9 bases are shared with TRBD2. Looked up from germline, CDR1 is LNHDA and CDR2 is SQIVND (reference sequence). The CDR3 contains 16 residues. J lost 4 bases, V lost 1 base, and 5 bases had no gene match. CDR3 region: CASSIVTSGTYNEQFF. Written as DNA, the CDR3 is TGTGCCAGTAGTATAGTGACTAGCGGTACATACAATGAGCAGTTCTTC.

This sequence joins TRBV7-6 and TRBJ2-1, with 7 positions matching TRBD2. Germline CDR1 SGHVS, CDR2 FNYEAQ. V lost 4 bases, J lost 4 bases, and 7 bases stayed unmatched. The CDR3 is 15 residues long. DNA of the CDR3: TGTGCCAGCAGCTCGACTAGCCGAGTTTACAATGAGCAGTTCTTC. Encoded protein: CASSSTSRVYNEQFF.

This chain uses TRBV4-3 with TRBJ2-3; tentatively, D is TRBD1 (6 bases). CDR1 and CDR2 from the germline V gene are LGHNA and YSLEER. This CDR3 contains 14 residues. Trimming stripped 1 base from V and 6 bases from J, with 11 bases between. CDR3 bases: TGCGCCAGCAGCCAAGGTTCCACAGGGGATACGCAGTATTTT. As protein: CASSQGSTGDTQYF.

This clone was seen just once. The chain has TRBV7-9 and TRBJ2-5, with D maybe TRBD2 (6 bases). Between the trimmed V and J ends, which lost 3 bases and 5 bases, there was a span of 10 bases. The CDR3 runs 13 residues. The germline gives CDR1 SEHNR, CDR2 FQNEAQ (reference sequence). The CDR3 DNA reads as TGTGCCAGCAGCTTTCCCAGCGGGGAGACCCAGTACTTC. Protein product: CASSFPSGETQYF.

As to this clone: The same CDR3 is also encoded by other DNA sequences in this sample. The genes are TRBV6-5 and TRBJ1-1; tentatively, D is TRBD1 (5 bases). Trimming shortened V by 0 bases and J by 8 bases, and 7 bases separated the two germline ends. Germline V CDR1 and CDR2: MNHEY, SVGAGI. The CDR3 spans 12 residues. CDR3 loop: CASSYSGGEAFF. The CDR3 region has the DNA TGTGCCAGCAGTTACTCCGGGGGAGAAGCTTTCTTT.

The rearrangement links TRBV27 to TRBJ2-3, with D uncertain. Trimming cost V 6 bases and J 0 bases, with 13 bases left between them. This CDR3 contains 15 residues. Germline CDR1 reads MNHEY; CDR2 reads SMNVEV (reference sequence). The CDR3 here is CASSRGPSSTDTQYF. DNA for the CDR3: TGTGCCAGCAGCCGTGGGCCATCTAGCACAGATACGCAGTATTTT.

The V gene is TRBV6-6, the J gene TRBJ2-1, with no clear D. CDR3 size: 12 residues. Trimming left V 2 bases short and J 10 bases short, with 9 bases between. CDR1 is MNHNY, CDR2 SVGAGI, per germline (reference sequence). The CDR3 region has the DNA TGTGCCAGCAGTTACGCCCAGCAGGAGCAGTTCTTC. Its translation: CASSYAQQEQFF.

The V and J genes are TRBV7-9 and TRBJ2-7; D is ambiguous. Trimming cost V 4 bases and J 2 bases, with 12 bases left between them. The V gene's germline CDR1 is SEHNR and CDR2 FQNEAQ (reference sequence). CDR3 size: 14 residues. CDR3 region: CASSSSSATYEQYF. The CDR3 DNA reads TGTGCCAGCAGCTCATCGTCGGCTACCTACGAGCAGTACTTC.

This clone was counted a single time. The CDR3 spells CSVEDSQVMGTEAFF. CDR3 nucleotides: TGCAGCGTTGAAGATTCCCAGGTTATGGGTACTGAAGCTTTCTTT. The chain links TRBV29-1 to TRBJ1-1; the D is unclear. The germline V gene encodes CDR1 SQVTM and CDR2 ANQGSEA. The CDR3 runs to 15 residues. V gave up 0 bases and J gave up 5 bases, with 16 bases separating them.

This chain links TRBV30 with TRBJ1-5; no clear D gene. Germline V CDR1 and CDR2: GTSNPN, SVGIG (reference sequence). CDR3 length: 16 amino acids. Trimming left V 1 base short and J 0 bases short, with 13 bases between. The CDR3 nucleotides read TGTGCCTGGAGTGGGGGTGGGAGGATTAGCAATCAGCCCCAGCATTTT. This gives the protein CAWSGGGRISNQPQHF. Looking up the rest from reference TRBV30 and TRBJ1-5 gives the full variable domain: SQTIHQWPATLVQPVGSPLSLECTVEGTSNPNLYWYRQAAGRGLQLLFYSVGIGQISSEVPQNLSASRPQDRQFILSSKKLLLSDSGFYLCAWSGGGRISNQPQHFGDGTRLSIL.

J is TRBJ1-4 and V is TRBV7-2, with D unclear. There are 15 residues in the CDR3. Germline V gives CDR1 SGHTA, CDR2 FQGNSA. V lost 6 bases to trimming and J lost 4 bases, with 15 bases between them. CDR3 DNA sequence: TGTGCCAGCAGTCGTCTGGAACGACTTAATGAAAAACTGTTTTTT. Residues: CASSRLERLNEKLFF. The complete variable domain, with remaining parts taken from reference TRBV7-2 and TRBJ1-4, reads GAGVSQSPSNKVTEKGKDVELRCDPISGHTALYWYRQSLGQGLEFLIYFQGNSAPDKSGLPSDRFSAERTGGSVSTLTIQRTQQEDSAVYLCASSRLERLNEKLFFGSGTQLSVL.

The rearrangement links TRBV11-2 to TRBJ2-2, with a possible D match to TRBD2 (5 bases). Trimming stripped 5 bases from V and 7 bases from J, with 17 bases between. The CDR3 is 15 amino acids. From germline, CDR1 is SGHAT and CDR2 FQNNGV. CDR3 sequence reads: CASSQLVVLSGELFF. The DNA for the CDR3 is TGTGCCAGCAGCCAACTAGTTGTCCTGAGCGGGGAGCTGTTTTTT.

V usage is TRBV10-3 and J usage is TRBJ2-5; 7 positions match TRBD2. CDR1 and CDR2 (germline): ENHRY, SYGVKD. The CDR3 consists of 16 residues. The V and J ends lost 10 bases and 1 base, in that order; junction bases with no gene match: 15. The CDR3 sequence is CATVEGAAGIQETQYF. The CDR3 DNA sequence: TGTGCCACCGTCGAAGGAGCAGCGGGGATCCAAGAGACCCAGTACTTC.

The V and J genes are TRBV27 and TRBJ2-1; 11 nucleotides line up with TRBD2. The V gene's germline CDR1 is MNHEY and CDR2 SMNVEV (reference sequence). The CDR3 covers 12 residues. Trimming removed 4 bases from V and 15 bases from J; junction bases left unmatched: 5. The CDR3 here is CASSSLAGGSFF. CDR3 in DNA: TGTGCCAGCAGTTCTCTAGCGGGAGGCTCGTTCTTC.

Regarding this clone: The sample holds other DNA sequences that translate to the same CDR3. V is TRBV6-5 and J is TRBJ2-7; TRBD1 matches at 11 bases. Trimming at V came to 6 bases and at J to 4 bases, leaving 5 bases not matched to a gene. The CDR3 loop spans 14 amino acids. CDR1 MNHEY and CDR2 SVGAGI come from the germline V gene. CDR3 residues: CASSAGTGGYEQYF. DNA of the CDR3: TGTGCCAGCAGCGCCGGGACAGGGGGATACGAGCAGTACTTC.

The chain links TRBV5-8 to TRBJ1-2; 9 bases align to TRBD1. V was clipped by 0 bases and J by 6 bases; unmatched bases: 0. The germline V gene encodes CDR1 SGHTS and CDR2 YDEGEE. The CDR3 runs to 13 residues. CDR3 sequence: CASSLGQGDGYTF. DNA for the CDR3: TGTGCCAGCAGCTTGGGACAGGGGGATGGCTACACCTTC.

In the case of this clone: Other DNA sequences in the sample encode the same CDR3. The rearrangement links TRBV7-9 to TRBJ2-7, with D unresolved. CDR1 SEHNR and CDR2 FQNEAQ come from the germline V gene (reference sequence). This CDR3 region has 11 residues. The germline V and J ends were trimmed by 2 bases and 5 bases, with 4 bases remaining between them. The CDR3 region has the DNA TGTGCCAGCAGCTTATGGGACGAGCAGTACTTC. Translating gives CASSLWDEQYF.

This chain connects TRBV27 to TRBJ2-7; no clear D. The V and J ends lost 2 bases and 0 bases respectively, with 11 bases between them. CDR1 and CDR2 from the germline V gene are MNHEY and SMNVEV (reference sequence). The CDR3 length is 15 residues. CDR3 sequence reads: CASSLAASDSYEQYF. The CDR3 DNA sequence: TGTGCCAGCAGTTTAGCGGCGAGTGACTCCTACGAGCAGTACTTC.

CDR3 protein: CASSRDRVGTNEKLFF. DNA of the CDR3: TGTGCCAGCAGCCGGGACAGGGTGGGGACTAATGAAAAACTGTTTTTT. J is TRBJ1-4 and V is TRBV7-9, with 9 nucleotides matching TRBD1. With V trimmed by 5 bases and J by 2 bases, 6 bases remained unmatched. Looked up from germline, CDR1 is SEHNR and CDR2 is FQNEAQ (reference sequence). CDR3 length: 16 residues.

The chain joins TRBV6-5 to TRBJ1-2; D possibly corresponds to TRBD1 (5 bases). Germline values: CDR1 MNHEY, CDR2 SVGAGI. The CDR3 runs 13 residues. V lost 0 bases and J 5 bases, leaving 7 bases between the germline ends. CDR3 region: CASSYSKGYGYTF. The CDR3 DNA reads as TGTGCCAGCAGTTACTCGAAGGGGTATGGCTACACCTTC.

The chain joins TRBV5-4 to TRBJ2-7; 7 nucleotides align to TRBD2. V was pared by 2 bases and J by 3 bases, with 5 bases of the junction left unmatched. This CDR3 is built from 14 residues. From germline, CDR1 is SGHNT and CDR2 YYREEE (reference sequence). The CDR3 loop reads CASSFGAGSYEQYF. As DNA, the CDR3 is TGTGCCAGCAGCTTCGGAGCGGGAAGCTACGAGCAGTACTTC.

The V call is TRBV29-1, the J call TRBJ1-1; D perhaps matches TRBD1 (5 bases). V was trimmed by 4 bases and J by 2 bases, leaving 23 bases between them. The CDR3 runs to 17 residues. Germline lookup yields CDR1 SQVTM and CDR2 ANQGSEA. CDR3 residues: CSVGARPRARQNTEAFF. CDR3 DNA sequence: TGCAGCGTTGGGGCGAGACCCAGGGCCAGGCAAAACACTGAAGCTTTCTTT.

This rearrangement joins TRBV29-1 to TRBJ2-1; 8 positions match TRBD1. The V gene's germline CDR1 is SQVTM and CDR2 ANQGSEA. The CDR3 contains 13 residues. V was pared by 4 bases and J by 8 bases, with 7 bases of the junction left unmatched. The DNA for the CDR3 is TGCAGCGTTGTTGGACAGGGTCGTCATGAGCAGTTCTTC. Protein: CSVVGQGRHEQFF.

V usage is TRBV7-6 and J usage is TRBJ2-1, with D uncertain. The CDR3 loop spans 14 amino acids. Trimming removed 5 bases at V and 9 bases at J, with 17 bases between. Germline V gene sequence: CDR1 SGHVS, CDR2 FNYEAQ. The CDR3 here is CASSPDAGSSEQFF. The DNA for the CDR3 is TGTGCCAGCAGCCCAGATGCCGGATCCAGTGAGCAGTTCTTC.

V is TRBV9 and J is TRBJ2-1; tentatively, D is TRBD1 (6 bases). V was cut by 0 bases and J by 4 bases, with 11 bases left in between. Germline loops: CDR1 SGDLS, CDR2 YYNGEE. The CDR3 is made up of 15 amino acids. CDR3 in DNA: TGTGCCAGCAGCGTAGTGGGCCAGGGGTACAATGAGCAGTTCTTC. It is translated as CASSVVGQGYNEQFF.

As regards this clone: This sample includes further DNA sequences coding for the same CDR3. The gene calls are TRBV15 and TRBJ2-7; D possibly corresponds to TRBD2 (7 bases). V was trimmed by 0 bases and J by 0 bases, leaving 9 bases between them. Germline-derived CDR1 and CDR2 are LNHNV and YYDKDF (reference sequence). The CDR3 covers 15 residues. CDR3 in amino acids: CATSRERGPSYEQYF. In nucleotides, the CDR3 is TGTGCCACCAGCAGAGAGCGGGGGCCCTCCTACGAGCAGTACTTC.

V and J are TRBV6-6 and TRBJ2-1; 8 bases agree with TRBD1. Trimming removed 5 bases from V and 7 bases from J; junction bases left unmatched: 10. CDR3 length equals 15 residues. CDR1 and CDR2 (germline): MNHNY, SVGAGI (reference sequence). The CDR3 here is CASSPRQGSWNEQFF. Written as DNA, the CDR3 is TGTGCCAGCAGTCCTCGACAGGGGTCCTGGAATGAGCAGTTCTTC.

The chain joins TRBV7-9 to TRBJ2-2; the D is unclear. Trimming shortened V by 5 bases and J by 9 bases, and 19 bases separated the two germline ends. This CDR3 region has 15 residues. Germline V CDR1 and CDR2: SEHNR, FQNEAQ (reference sequence). This CDR3 is CASSHTETVPWELFF. The CDR3 DNA follows: TGTGCCAGCAGCCATACGGAAACCGTGCCGTGGGAGCTGTTTTTT.

V gene TRBV27 combines with J gene TRBJ2-2, with TRBD2 matching 10 bases. The CDR3 has 17 residues. The V and J ends lost 5 bases and 2 bases, in that order; junction bases with no gene match: 8. Germline loops: CDR1 MNHEY, CDR2 SMNVEV (reference sequence). CDR3 bases: TGTGCCAGCAGTCCACTAGGACTAGCGGATAACACCGGGGAGCTGTTTTTT. It yields the protein CASSPLGLADNTGELFF.

This chain joins TRBV2 and TRBJ2-1; D is uncertain. V was cut by 7 bases and J by 9 bases, with 22 bases left in between. This CDR3 has 15 amino acids. CDR1 and CDR2 from the germline V gene are SNHLY and FYNNEI. CDR3 DNA sequence: TGTGCCAGCACCGGCACAGTCGTTGGTATCCGTGAGCAGTTCTTC. Amino acids: CASTGTVVGIREQFF. Filled out from reference TRBV2 and TRBJ2-1, the complete variable domain reads EPEVTQTPSHQVTQMGQEVILRCVPISNHLYFYWYRQILGQKVEFLVSFYNNEISEKSEIFDDQFSVERPDGSNFTLKIRSTKLEDSAMYFCASTGTVVGIREQFFGPGTRLTVL.